The 7 T cell receptor beta chains below all came from one sample that was sequenced in a study of T cells in Graves' hyperthyroidism and ophthalmopathy. TCR beta CDR3 region amplification was performed from RNA transcripts. Using the HTBI primer set, a first-round RT-PCR was run on the TCR CDR3. TCRdb re-derived calls from the multiplex PCR reads in MiXCR, one entry per CDR3 protein. The table shows more than 650,000 distinct CDR3 sequences, with around 13% occurring only once. The sequencing sample was made of blood. These receptors were obtained from a young woman with Graves' hyperthyroidism.

The table lists this clonotype with many counts. The chain employs TRBV11-2 and TRBJ2-7; 11 positions match TRBD2. The CDR3 loop spans 13 amino acids. Germline V gene lookup returns CDR1 SGHAT and CDR2 FQNNGV. With 10 bases clipped from V and 4 bases from J, the junction kept 6 bases outside the gene matches. As DNA, the CDR3 is TGTGCCACCCGCGGGACTAGCGGTTACGAGCAGTACTTC. This gives the protein CATRGTSGYEQYF.

This clonotype was picked up a small number of times. The gene calls are TRBV18 and TRBJ2-2; D possibly corresponds to TRBD1 (6 bases). CDR1 and CDR2 from the germline V gene are KGHSH and LQKENI. V was cut by 5 bases and J by 1 base, with 14 bases left in between. This CDR3 has 16 amino acids. For the CDR3, the DNA is TGTGCCAGCTCATCAGGGGCCGGGGTGAACACCGGGGAGCTGTTTTTT. As protein: CASSSGAGVNTGELFF.

This clonotype was picked up many times. CDR3: CASKFQETEAFF. The CDR3 nucleotides read TGTGCCAGCAAATTCCAGGAAACTGAAGCTTTCTTT. This sequence joins TRBV28 and TRBJ1-1, with D uncertain. Germline CDR1 MDHEN, CDR2 SYDVKM. The ends were cut back, 7 bases at V and 5 bases at J, with 11 bases in the middle. The CDR3 runs to 12 residues.

The chain recombines TRBV7-9 with TRBJ2-2; 10 nucleotides match TRBD1. V trimming: 5 bases; J trimming: 5 bases; junction bases outside the gene matches: 5. Germline CDR1 reads SEHNR; CDR2 reads FQNEAQ (reference sequence). The CDR3 sequence is 15 residues long. The CDR3 here is CASSRTGGSTGELFF. In DNA form, the CDR3 reads TGTGCCAGCAGCCGGACAGGGGGATCAACCGGGGAGCTGTTTTTT.

This clonotype was counted a few times. V usage is TRBV12-3 or TRBV12-4 and J usage is TRBJ2-5; tentative D call: TRBD2 (6 bases). The CDR3 runs 15 residues. Trimming took off 6 bases at V and 3 bases at J, with 17 bases between the two ends. CDR3 sequence (DNA): TGTGCCAGCAGGTCCCTCGGGACTGATGAAGAGACCCAGTACTTC. It codes for CASRSLGTDEETQYF.

Only one count was recorded for this clonotype. The gene calls are TRBV12-3 or TRBV12-4 and TRBJ2-1; 7 nucleotides align to TRBD2. V was clipped by 0 bases and J by 13 bases; unmatched bases: 12. This CDR3 has 15 residues. The CDR3 DNA is TGTGCCAGCAGTTTAGCGGGAGGGCCGAGGGAGACCCAGTTCTTC. Protein sequence: CASSLAGGPRETQFF.

The sample holds many counts of this clonotype. The rearrangement uses TRBV13 and TRBJ1-1; maybe TRBD1 (5 bases). CDR3 length: 14 amino acids. Trimming stripped 4 bases from V and 2 bases from J, with 11 bases between. Germline V gene sequence: CDR1 PRHDT, CDR2 FYEKMQ (reference sequence). The CDR3 DNA reads as TGTGCCAGCAGCTCAGGGACGTACAACACTGAAGCTTTCTTT. Translated, it gives CASSSGTYNTEAFF.